This T cell receptor (beta chain) was captured by sequencing in a study of shared clonotypes between healthy human individuals. Study summary: The donors, two women and three men, were aged 18 to 49. Donors had three CD4 naive, three CD4 memory, two CD8 naive and one CD8 memory plate apiece.

Naive CD8 cells, CD45RO-negative and positively selected for CCR7, excluded terminally differentiated effector memory CD45RA+ cells. Study findings and constraints: Compared with clonotypes that all four donors shared, non-shared clonotypes had lower generation probabilities. Sampling covered nothing but blood. Tissue TCR repertoires likely differ from those found in blood.

Germline lookup yields CDR1 SGHTA and CDR2 FQGNSA. Trimming removed 3 bases from V and 4 bases from J, with 12 bases in between. The CDR3 has 14 amino acids. As for this clone: What it recognizes is unknown.

Method: immunoSEQ multiplex PCR; TCRdb's copy keeps in-frame clones and lacks some. The top ten clones hold 0.95% to 1.5% of a sample with around 2,000,000 clones, about 94% of them seen once. The chain joins TRBV7-2 to TRBJ1-2; a possible D gene is TRBD1 (5 bases). The clonotype was recovered from a man aged 18 to 35 in good health. The sequenced sample consisted of naive CD8+ T cells sorted from blood. CDR3 in DNA: TGTGCCAGCAGCTTCGCAGGGACGGTCTATGGCTACACCTTC. It is translated as CASSFAGTVYGYTF. Full variable domain (missing parts from reference TRBV7-2 and TRBJ1-2): GAGVSQSPSNKVTEKGKDVELRCDPISGHTALYWYRQSLGQGLEFLIYFQGNSAPDKSGLPSDRFSAERTGGSVSTLTIQRTQQEDSAVYLCASSFAGTVYGYTFGSGTRLTVV.